This TCR beta chain is from a study of beta chain features in type 1 diabetes. In the study overall: Examined across all samples were about 110,000,000 sorted cells. General study points: It was not settled here whether HLA type affects TCRB rearrangement. Moderate but significant shortening of TCRB CDR3s was recorded in all four CD4+ subsets from Type 1 diabetes patients.

Details on this clone: Its antigen is unknown.

Reverse transcription of all isolated RNA meant that expressed TCRB transcripts were sequenced. Sequencing used immunoSEQ multiplex PCR; TCRdb keeps in-frame clones, though not all of them. The table includes around 16,000 clones, roughly 72% detected once. Via the markers CD45RO/CCR7/CD25/CD127/CD95/CD27, stem cell-like memory, regulatory, central memory and naive CD4+ cells were sorted. The clonotype was recovered from a man in his thirties or forties with type 1 diabetes. The material sequenced was stem cell memory CD4+ T cells from blood.

The CDR3 protein is CASSQAGRKSYEQYF. CDR3 bases: TGTGCCAGCAGTCAGGCGGGCAGAAAATCCTACGAGCAGTACTTC. J is TRBJ2-7 and V is TRBV11-2; TRBD2 might be the D (5 bases). Germline V gives CDR1 SGHAT, CDR2 FQNNGV. V was trimmed by 6 bases and J by 1 base, leaving 16 bases between them. There are 15 residues in the CDR3.